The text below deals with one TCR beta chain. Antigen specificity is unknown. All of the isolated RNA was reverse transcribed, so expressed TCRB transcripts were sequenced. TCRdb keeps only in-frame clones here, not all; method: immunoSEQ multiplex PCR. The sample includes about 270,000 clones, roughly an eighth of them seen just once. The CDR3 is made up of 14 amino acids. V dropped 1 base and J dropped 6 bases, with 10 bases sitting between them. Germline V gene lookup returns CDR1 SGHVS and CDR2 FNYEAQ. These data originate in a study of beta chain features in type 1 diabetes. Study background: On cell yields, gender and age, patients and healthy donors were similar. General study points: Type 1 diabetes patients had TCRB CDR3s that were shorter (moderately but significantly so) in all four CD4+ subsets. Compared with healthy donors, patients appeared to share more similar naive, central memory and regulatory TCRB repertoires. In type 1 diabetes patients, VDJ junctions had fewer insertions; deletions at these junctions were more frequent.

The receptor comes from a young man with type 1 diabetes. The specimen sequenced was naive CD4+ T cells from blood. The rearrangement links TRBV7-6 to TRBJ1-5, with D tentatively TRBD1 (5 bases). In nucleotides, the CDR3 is TGTGCCAGCAGCTTAGGGCAGGGAGGTCAGCCCCAGCATTTT. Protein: CASSLGQGGQPQHF.